Described below is a single T cell receptor beta chain sequence and its context. Germline CDR1 SGHRS, CDR2 YFSETQ. The CDR3 runs 15 residues. V was pared by 2 bases and J by 10 bases, with 11 bases of the junction left unmatched. The entry originates in a study of blood T cell repertoires in COVID-19. Only in-frame clones appear in the TCRdb table, and some are missing; sequencing was by immunoSEQ multiplex PCR. The data contain 140,000 to 150,000 clones, 75% to 90% of them singletons. The rearrangement links TRBV5-1 to TRBJ1-1, with 10 bases fitting TRBD1. This TCR derives from a human donor in a cohort sampled during active COVID-19. The sequenced sample consisted of peripheral blood. CDR3 sequence (DNA): TGCGCCAGCAGCTTAGGGACAGGGGTAGTGGAAGGAGCTTTCTTT. The encoded protein is CASSLGTGVVEGAFF.